The clone carrying this T cell receptor (beta chain) was seen a few times. The germline CDR1 and CDR2 sequences are SEHNR and FQNEAQ (reference sequence). V dropped 11 bases and J dropped 5 bases, with 15 bases sitting between them. The CDR3 covers 12 residues. This sample is part of a study of T cells after yellow fever vaccination. TCRdb used MiXCR to reprocess the 5' RACE reads, holding one entry per CDR3 protein. The data contain about 330,000 distinct CDR3 sequences, approximately 7% of them singletons. The clonotype originates from a man younger than 35 who received the YFV17D yellow fever vaccine. The sequencing here drew on PBMCs, taken roughly 46 days after the first yellow fever vaccination. This chain joins TRBV7-9 and TRBJ2-5, with D possibly being TRBD2 (5 bases). The CDR3 loop reads CAVTGWMETQYF. CDR3 nucleotides: TGTGCCGTGACGGGGTGGATGGAGACCCAGTACTTC. Full variable domain (missing parts from reference TRBV7-9 and TRBJ2-5): DTGVSQNPRHKITKRGQNVTFRCDPISEHNRLYWYRQTLGQGPEFLTYFQNEAQLEKSRLLSDRFSAERPKGSFSTLEIQRTEQGDSAMYLCAVTGWMETQYFGPGTRLLVL.